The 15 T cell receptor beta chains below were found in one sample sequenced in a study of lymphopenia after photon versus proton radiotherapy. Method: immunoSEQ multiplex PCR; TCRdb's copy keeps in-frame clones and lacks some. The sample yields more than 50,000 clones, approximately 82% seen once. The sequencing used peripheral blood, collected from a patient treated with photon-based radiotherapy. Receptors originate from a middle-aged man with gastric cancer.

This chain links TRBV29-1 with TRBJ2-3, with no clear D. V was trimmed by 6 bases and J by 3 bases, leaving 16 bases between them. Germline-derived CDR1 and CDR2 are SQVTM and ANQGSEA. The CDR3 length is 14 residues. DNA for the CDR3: TGCAGCGTCGGGCTGACAAACCCTACAGATACGCAGTATTTT. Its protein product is CSVGLTNPTDTQYF.

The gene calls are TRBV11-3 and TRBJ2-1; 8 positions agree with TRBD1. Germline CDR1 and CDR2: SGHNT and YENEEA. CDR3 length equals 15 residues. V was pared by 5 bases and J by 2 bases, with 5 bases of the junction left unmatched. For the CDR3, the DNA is TGTGCCAGCAGCAAGACAGGGGTTCCCTACAATGAGCAGTTCTTC. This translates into CASSKTGVPYNEQFF. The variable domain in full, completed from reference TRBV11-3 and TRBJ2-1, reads EAGVVQSPRYKIIEKKQPVAFWCNPISGHNTLYWYLQNLGQGPELLIRYENEEAVDDSQLPKDRFSAERLKGVDSTLKIQPAELGDSAVYLCASSKTGVPYNEQFFGPGTRLTVL.

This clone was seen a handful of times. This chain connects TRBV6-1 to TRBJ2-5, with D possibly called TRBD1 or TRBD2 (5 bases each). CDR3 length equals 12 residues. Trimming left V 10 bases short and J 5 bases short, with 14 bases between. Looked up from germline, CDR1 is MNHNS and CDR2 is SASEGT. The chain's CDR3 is CAIHRGGETQYF. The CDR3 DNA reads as TGTGCCATCCATCGGGGCGGGGAGACCCAGTACTTC.

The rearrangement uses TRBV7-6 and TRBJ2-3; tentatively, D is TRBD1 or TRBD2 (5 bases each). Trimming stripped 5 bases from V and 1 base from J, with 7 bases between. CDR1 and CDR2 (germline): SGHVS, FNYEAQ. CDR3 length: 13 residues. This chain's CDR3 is CASSRDRTDTQYF. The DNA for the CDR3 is TGTGCCAGCAGCCGGGACCGCACAGATACGCAGTATTTT.

The CDR3 here is CASSSLYEGGSEAFF. The CDR3 DNA follows: TGTGCCAGTAGTTCCCTCTATGAGGGGGGATCTGAAGCTTTCTTT. The V call is TRBV19, the J call TRBJ1-1; D might be TRBD1 (6 bases). The CDR3 loop spans 15 amino acids. Germline V gene data show CDR1 as LNHDA and CDR2 as SQIVND (reference sequence). V dropped 5 bases and J dropped 6 bases, with 19 bases sitting between them. The entire variable domain, with the rest obtained from reference TRBV19 and TRBJ1-1, is as follows: DGGITQSPKYLFRKEGQNVTLSCEQNLNHDAMYWYRQDPGQGLRLIYYSQIVNDFQKGDIAEGYSVSREKKESFPLTVTSAQKNPTAFYLCASSSLYEGGSEAFFGQGTRLTVV.

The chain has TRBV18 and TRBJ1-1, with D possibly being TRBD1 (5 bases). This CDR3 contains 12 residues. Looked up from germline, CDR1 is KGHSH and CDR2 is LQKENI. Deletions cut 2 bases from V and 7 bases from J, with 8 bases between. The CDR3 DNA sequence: TGTGCCAGCTCACCAGGGGCGTTTGAAGCTTTCTTT. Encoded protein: CASSPGAFEAFF.

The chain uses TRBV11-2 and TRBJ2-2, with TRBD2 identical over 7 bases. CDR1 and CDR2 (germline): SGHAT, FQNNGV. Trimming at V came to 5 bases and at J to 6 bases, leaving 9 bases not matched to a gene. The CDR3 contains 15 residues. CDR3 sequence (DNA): TGTGCCAGCAGCCCAGCGGGCGGGAGAGCCGGGGAGCTGTTTTTT. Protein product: CASSPAGGRAGELFF.

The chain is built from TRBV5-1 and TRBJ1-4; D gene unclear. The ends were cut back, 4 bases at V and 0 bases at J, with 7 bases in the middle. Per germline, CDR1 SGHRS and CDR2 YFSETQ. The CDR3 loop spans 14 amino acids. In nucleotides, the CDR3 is TGCGCCAGCAGCCCGGATGCAACTAATGAAAAACTGTTTTTT. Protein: CASSPDATNEKLFF.

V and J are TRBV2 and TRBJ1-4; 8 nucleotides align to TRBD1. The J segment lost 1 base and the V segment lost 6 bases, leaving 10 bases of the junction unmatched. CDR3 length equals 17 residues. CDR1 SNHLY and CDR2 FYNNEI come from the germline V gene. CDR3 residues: CASSGEQGGGTNEKLFF. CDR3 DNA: TGTGCCAGCAGCGGAGAACAGGGGGGTGGAACTAATGAAAAACTGTTTTTT.

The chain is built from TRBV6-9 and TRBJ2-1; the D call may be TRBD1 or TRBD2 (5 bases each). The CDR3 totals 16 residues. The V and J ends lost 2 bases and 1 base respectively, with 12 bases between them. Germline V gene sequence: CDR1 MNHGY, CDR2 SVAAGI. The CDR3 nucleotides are TGTGCCAGCAGTTATGAGGGGCGATGTTCCTACAATGAGCAGTTCTTC. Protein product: CASSYEGRCSYNEQFF.

CDR3 DNA: TGTGCCAGCAGCGCGCTAGCGGGTGGCACCGGGGAGCTGTTTTTT. Translated: CASSALAGGTGELFF. V usage is TRBV7-6 and J usage is TRBJ2-2, with 8 nucleotides matching TRBD2. Germline trimming cut 5 bases from V and 4 bases from J; bases unmatched to any gene: 6. The CDR3 contains 15 residues. Germline V gene lookup returns CDR1 SGHVS and CDR2 FNYEAQ.

Written as DNA, the CDR3 is TGCGCCAGCAGCTTGATGGGCAGGGTCGACACTGAAGCTTTCTTT. Its protein is CASSLMGRVDTEAFF. V and J are TRBV5-1 and TRBJ1-1; a possible D gene is TRBD1 (5 bases). The germline gives CDR1 SGHRS, CDR2 YFSETQ. The CDR3 is 15 residues long. V was shortened by 1 base and J by 3 bases, with 13 bases between the two germline ends.

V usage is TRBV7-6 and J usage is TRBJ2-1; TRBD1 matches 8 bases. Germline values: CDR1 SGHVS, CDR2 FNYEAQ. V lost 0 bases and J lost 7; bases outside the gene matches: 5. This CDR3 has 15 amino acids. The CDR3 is CASSLAGQGRNEQFF. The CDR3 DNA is TGTGCCAGCAGCTTAGCCGGACAGGGTAGGAATGAGCAGTTCTTC.

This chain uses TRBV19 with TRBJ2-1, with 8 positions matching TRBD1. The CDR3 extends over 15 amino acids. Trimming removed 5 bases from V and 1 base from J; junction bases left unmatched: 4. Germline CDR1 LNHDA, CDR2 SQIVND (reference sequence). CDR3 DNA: TGTGCCAGTAGTCCTACAGGGGGTTCCTACAATGAGCAGTTCTTC. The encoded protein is CASSPTGGSYNEQFF.

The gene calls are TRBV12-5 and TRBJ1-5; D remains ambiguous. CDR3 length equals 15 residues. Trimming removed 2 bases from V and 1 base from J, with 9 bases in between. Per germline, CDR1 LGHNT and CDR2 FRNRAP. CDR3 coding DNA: TGTGCTAGTGGTTTGTTTCCCGGGAGCAATCAGCCCCAGCATTTT. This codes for CASGLFPGSNQPQHF.